These 10 T cell receptor beta chains share one sample of origin, sequenced in a study of cytomegalovirus exposure and HLA in healthy donors. The PCR ran on 60 Vbeta and 13 Jbeta primers. This table comes from immunoSEQ multiplex PCR, and its TCRdb copy is limited to in-frame clones, with some not included. The profile shows some 200,000 clones, approximately 59% of them singletons. The sequenced sample was PBMCs. Every receptor here comes from a man in his forties in good health and CMV-seronegative.

The chain couples TRBV7-2 to TRBJ2-2; 7 bases agree with TRBD2. The CDR3 length is 15 residues. Germline CDR1 is SGHTA and CDR2 is FQGNSA. J gave up 7 bases and V 1 base, and 6 bases lay outside the gene matches. As DNA, the CDR3 is TGTGCCAGCAGCTTAGGAGGGAGGGCCGTCGGGGAGCTGTTTTTT. Encoded protein: CASSLGGRAVGELFF.

The V and J genes are TRBV5-6 and TRBJ1-6; 8 positions agree with TRBD1. CDR1 and CDR2 from the germline V gene are SGHDT and YYEEEE. The CDR3 loop spans 16 amino acids. Trimming cost V 6 bases and J 6 bases; bases outside gene matches: 11. CDR3: CASTLRTGTPNSPLHF. The CDR3 DNA reads TGTGCCAGCACCTTAAGGACAGGGACCCCTAATTCACCCCTCCACTTT. Drawing the rest from reference TRBV5-6 and TRBJ1-6, the complete variable domain is DAGVTQSPTHLIKTRGQQVTLRCSPKSGHDTVSWYQQALGQGPQFIFQYYEEEERQRGNFPDRFSGHQFPNYSSELNVNALLLGDSALYLCASTLRTGTPNSPLHFGNGTRLTVT.

The CDR3 region is CASSDSGGGISGELFF. In DNA form, the CDR3 reads TGTGCCAGCAGTGATTCGGGGGGGGGAATATCCGGGGAGCTGTTTTTT. The chain joins TRBV25-1 to TRBJ2-2; 8 bases align to TRBD2. Germline CDR1 MGHDK, CDR2 SYGVNS. The J segment lost 6 bases and the V segment lost 3 bases, leaving 9 bases of the junction unmatched. CDR3 length: 16 residues. Looking up the rest from reference TRBV25-1 and TRBJ2-2 gives the full variable domain: EADIYQTPRYLVIGTGKKITLECSQTMGHDKMYWYQQDPGMELHLIHYSYGVNSTEKGDLSSESTVSRIRTEHFPLTLESARPSHTSQYLCASSDSGGGISGELFFGEGSRLTVL.

The chain couples TRBV29-1 to TRBJ1-5; D not resolved. From germline, CDR1 is SQVTM and CDR2 ANQGSEA. The CDR3 runs 13 residues. Trimming shortened V by 8 bases and J by 2 bases, and 13 bases separated the two germline ends. The CDR3 here is CSTGGVGNQPQHF. DNA of the CDR3: TGCAGCACGGGTGGAGTCGGCAATCAGCCCCAGCATTTT.

The CDR3 spells CASSLVGGQNTEAFF. In nucleotides, the CDR3 is TGCGCCAGCAGCTTGGTCGGGGGGCAGAACACTGAAGCTTTCTTT. The genes are TRBV5-1 and TRBJ1-1; D possibly corresponds to TRBD1 (6 bases). Trimming took 0 bases from V and 1 from J, leaving 10 bases between them. Germline CDR1 is SGHRS and CDR2 is YFSETQ. The length of the CDR3 is 15 residues.

This clone was recorded once. The J gene is TRBJ2-7, the V gene TRBV7-9, with 9 positions matching TRBD1. This CDR3 has 17 residues. Per the germline V gene, CDR1 is SEHNR and CDR2 is FQNEAQ (reference sequence). Germline trimming cut 0 bases from V and 2 bases from J; bases unmatched to any gene: 8. CDR3 sequence (DNA): TGTGCCAGCAGCTTAGCGCGGGAGACAGGGGGAGCCTACGAGCAGTACTTC. Translation: CASSLARETGGAYEQYF.

The rearrangement joins TRBV7-3 to TRBJ2-6; D unresolved. V lost 0 bases to trimming and J lost 0 bases, with 12 bases between them. The CDR3 extends over 18 amino acids. Germline V CDR1 and CDR2: SGHTA, FQGTGA. In nucleotides, the CDR3 is TGTGCCAGCAGCTTAACGGCAGGTCGCTCCTCTGGGGCCAACGTCCTGACTTTC. Amino acid sequence: CASSLTAGRSSGANVLTF.

The chain is built from TRBV9 and TRBJ1-3, with D uncertain. Germline assignment: CDR1 SGDLS and CDR2 YYNGEE. V lost 0 bases to trimming and J lost 9 bases, with 16 bases between them. The length of the CDR3 is 15 residues. CDR3 nucleotide sequence: TGTGCCAGCAGCGTAGCTTTGCAAGACTCGGTCACCATATATTTT. It codes for CASSVALQDSVTIYF.

The V gene is TRBV11-2, the J gene TRBJ1-2, with TRBD1 matching 10 bases. CDR3 length equals 17 residues. Trimming cost V 4 bases and J 4 bases; bases outside gene matches: 12. Germline lookup yields CDR1 SGHAT and CDR2 FQNNGV. The CDR3 region is CASSSRDRGSGFYGYTF. The CDR3 bases are TGTGCCAGCAGCTCCAGGGACAGGGGCTCGGGCTTCTATGGCTACACCTTC.

This clone was seen a few times. The V and J genes are TRBV19 and TRBJ1-3; D unresolved. V was cut by 1 base and J by 1 base, with 11 bases left in between. CDR3 length: 16 residues. Per germline, CDR1 LNHDA and CDR2 SQIVND (reference sequence). The CDR3 DNA sequence: TGTGCCAGTAGTATAGGGTGGCAGTCTTCTGGAAACACCATATATTTT. Translating it yields CASSIGWQSSGNTIYF.